The T cell receptor beta chain under discussion was sequenced for a study of identifying expanded T cells in peripheral blood. Findings and limits, study-wide: Variance in clone template counts between roughly two-week samples significantly increased with total template count across all healthy donors.

The assay was immunoSEQ multiplex PCR, and TCRdb's table has in-frame clones only and misses some. The sample consists of 80,000 or so clones, roughly 86% of them appearing once. A single count supports this clone. What it binds is not known. The receptor was derived from a person aged 18 to 70 in good health. Material: blood.

CDR3 sequence: CASSGFRQGSEKLFF. CDR3 in DNA: TGTGCCAGCAGTGGTTTTAGGCAGGGAAGTGAAAAACTGTTTTTT. The rearrangement links TRBV2 to TRBJ1-4; TRBD1 might be the D (5 bases). Germline V gene sequence: CDR1 SNHLY, CDR2 FYNNEI. The CDR3 runs to 15 residues. V was trimmed by 4 bases and J by 7 bases, leaving 16 bases between them.